A selection of T cell receptor beta chains follows, all from one sample in a study of CD8+CD57+ T cells in acquired aplastic anemia. One entry per CDR3 protein results from TCRdb running MiXCR on the reads. This sample carries hundreds of thousands of distinct CDR3 sequences, about a third of them seen once, and the ten largest clones take roughly 0.8%. The sequenced sample was sorted CD4+, CD8+, or CD8+CD57+ T cells (not recorded which) from PBMCs. The receptors were sampled from a human donor with aplastic anemia. Both conserved end residues are part of each CDR3. A D gene is named only where the DNA matches it firmly. Clone size is shown for a subset of rows, as once, few, many or a class of expanded clone.

-	TRBV29-1	TRBJ2-6	-	TGCAGCGTTGGTGGGATCGGGGCCAACGTCCTGACTTTC	CSVGGIGANVLTF
many	TRBV10-2	TRBJ2-7	TRBD2	TGCGCCAGCAGTGAGGCGGGGGGAATCTACGAGCAGTACTTC	CASSEAGGIYEQYF
few	TRBV9	TRBJ1-2	-	TGTGCCAGCAGCCCTGGGACGGGTGAAGGCTACACCTTC	CASSPGTGEGYTF
once	TRBV2	TRBJ2-7	-	TGTGCCAGCAGTAACCCGCTAGGTTTCTTCTACGAGCAGTACTTC	CASSNPLGFFYEQYF
-	TRBV10-2	TRBJ1-6	TRBD1	TGCGCCAGTACACGGGACAGGGTTAATTCACCCCTCCACTTT	CASTRDRVNSPLHF
-	TRBV11-2	TRBJ1-2	TRBD1	TGTGCCAGCAGCTCAAGGACAGGGGAAAATGGCTACACCTTC	CASSSRTGENGYTF
-	TRBV7-3	TRBJ1-4	-	TGTGCCAGCAGTATGGGTCTTAGGGGAAATGAAAAACTGTTTTTT	CASSMGLRGNEKLFF
many	TRBV5-1	TRBJ2-7	-	TGCGCCAGCAGCTTGAATCGGCAAGGGGAAGGCGAGCAGTACTTC	CASSLNRQGEGEQYF
-	TRBV7-2	TRBJ2-5	TRBD1	TGTGCCAGCAGCCTCACCGGGACAGGGGTTGAAGAGACCCAGTACTTC	CASSLTGTGVEETQYF
many	TRBV20-1	TRBJ1-1	TRBD1	TGCAGTGCTACCTCCAGGGACAGGTGGGGCACTGAAGCTTTCTTT	CSATSRDRWGTEAFF
-	TRBV7-3	TRBJ1-5	TRBD1	TGTGCCAGCAGCCGCGTACCGGGACAGGGGGTATGTCAGCCCCAGCATTTT	CASSRVPGQGVCQPQHF
few	TRBV7-3	TRBJ2-2	-	TGTGCCAGCAGCTTGGCACGCTCCGACACCGGGGAGCTGTTTTTT	CASSLARSDTGELFF
many	TRBV2	TRBJ1-2	-	TGTGCCAGCAGCAGCGGGGGGAACGATGGCTACACCTTC	CASSSGGNDGYTF
once	TRBV12-5	TRBJ1-1	-	TGTGCTAGTGGTTTTAGTATGAACACTGAAGCTTTCTTT	CASGFSMNTEAFF
few	TRBV28	TRBJ2-7	TRBD2	TGTGCCAGCAGTTCCCAGGGCGGGAGTCTAGAAGAGCAGTACTTC	CASSSQGGSLEEQYF
-	TRBV2	TRBJ1-2	-	TGTGCCAGCAGTGACAGGTTGCCGGCGAACTATGGCTACACCTTC	CASSDRLPANYGYTF
many	TRBV29-1	TRBJ2-7	-	TGCAGCGTTGAAATGGGAATCTACTCCTACGAGCAGTACTTC	CSVEMGIYSYEQYF
few	TRBV20-1	TRBJ2-1	-	TGCAGTGCTAGAGGTCCGGTTGTGTACAATGAGCAGTTCTTC	CSARGPVVYNEQFF
many	TRBV12-3/TRBV12-4	TRBJ1-2	-	TGTGCCAGCAGGGCAACAGGGATTGGCTACACCTTC	CASRATGIGYTF
-	TRBV11-2	TRBJ2-5	-	TGTGCCAGCAGCTTAGGAATGAATGGGCAGCAAGAGACCCAGTACTTC	CASSLGMNGQQETQYF
many	TRBV20-1	TRBJ2-7	-	TGCAGTGCTTATAGCCCAAACACCTACGAGCAGTACTTC	CSAYSPNTYEQYF
few	TRBV7-3	TRBJ2-1	TRBD1	TGTGCCAGCAGCTCTAACCGACAGGGGGGGGAGCAGTTCTTC	CASSSNRQGGEQFF
-	TRBV12-3/TRBV12-4	TRBJ2-4	-	TGTGCCAGCAGTACCGCCAAAGATGGGAACATTCAGTACTTC	CASSTAKDGNIQYF
many	TRBV20-1	TRBJ1-2	-	TGCAGTGCTAACGGCCAGACTGACTCTGGCTACACCTTC	CSANGQTDSGYTF
few	TRBV18	TRBJ2-7	TRBD2	TGTGCCAGCTCACCAGGAGCGGGAGTAGGGACCTACGAGCAGTACTTC	CASSPGAGVGTYEQYF
-	TRBV29-1	TRBJ2-1	-	TGCAGCGTTTCCAGGGACTTAAGCTCCTACAATGAGCAGTTCTTC	CSVSRDLSSYNEQFF
few	TRBV6-1	TRBJ1-6	TRBD1	TGTGCCAGCAGTGAACAGGGGGCTTTGTATAATTCACCCCTCCACTTT	CASSEQGALYNSPLHF
-	TRBV5-1	TRBJ2-7	TRBD1	TGCGCCAGCAGCCGGATGCCGGGACAGGACTACAAGCAGTACTTC	CASSRMPGQDYKQYF
many	TRBV24-1	TRBJ1-2	TRBD1	TGTGCCACGGGTCAGGACAGGGGGTATAACTATGGCTACACCTTC	CATGQDRGYNYGYTF